This T cell receptor beta chain came from a study of breast tumors, draining lymph nodes, adjacent tissues. Whole-study findings and limits: The data were judged consistent with most tumor T cells coming from lymph node and expanding in tumor.

Samples came from axillary lymph nodes draining the breast cancer. This clonotype was seen ten or more times. The antigen is not known. The length of the CDR3 is 13 residues. Trimming pared 7 bases from V and 8 bases from J, leaving 15 bases between. CDR1 is SEHNR and CDR2 is FQNEAQ in the germline V gene (reference sequence). TCRdb itself ran the multiplex PCR reads through MiXCR, one entry per CDR3 protein. Counted here are approximately 250,000 distinct CDR3 sequences, under 40% occurring once; the ten biggest clones make up over 3.5%. This clonotype originated in a female donor with breast cancer. Some clones in this sample may be carry-over from other donors' samples. The source material was axillary lymph node tissue. The chain recombines TRBV7-9 with TRBJ2-1; D remains ambiguous. DNA for the CDR3: TGTGCCAGCACCCCGCCCCTGGGCGATGAGCAGTTCTTC. This encodes CASTPPLGDEQFF.